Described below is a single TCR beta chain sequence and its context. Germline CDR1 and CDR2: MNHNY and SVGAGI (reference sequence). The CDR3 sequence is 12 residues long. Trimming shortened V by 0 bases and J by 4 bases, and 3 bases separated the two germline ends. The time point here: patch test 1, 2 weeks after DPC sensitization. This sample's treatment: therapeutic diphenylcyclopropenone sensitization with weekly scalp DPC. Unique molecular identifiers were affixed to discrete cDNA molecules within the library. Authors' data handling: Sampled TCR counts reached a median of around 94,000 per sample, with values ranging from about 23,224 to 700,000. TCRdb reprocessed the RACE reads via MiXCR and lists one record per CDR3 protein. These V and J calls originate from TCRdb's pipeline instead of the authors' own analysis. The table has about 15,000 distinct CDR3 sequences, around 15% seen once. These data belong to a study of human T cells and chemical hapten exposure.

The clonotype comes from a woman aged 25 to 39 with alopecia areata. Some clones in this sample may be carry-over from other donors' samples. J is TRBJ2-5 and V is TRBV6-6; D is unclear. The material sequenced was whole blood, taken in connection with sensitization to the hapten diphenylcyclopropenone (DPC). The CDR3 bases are TGTGCCAGCAGTTACTCATCAGAGACCCAGTACTTC. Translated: CASSYSSETQYF.